The T cell receptor beta chain described here comes from a study of spatial heterogeneity in lung cancer. Overall study: Among detected sequences, beta-chain ones consistently exceeded alpha-chain ones in number.

Using its own MiXCR run on the 5' RACE reads, TCRdb lists one record per CDR3 protein. Among 75,000 to 85,000 distinct CDR3 sequences listed, about 20% were seen once. CDR1 and CDR2 from the germline V gene are SQVTM and ANQGSEA. This CDR3 region has 11 residues. Trimming cost V 4 bases and J 0 bases, with 4 bases left between them. Time point described: sample taken at primary tumor resection. Material for sequencing was whole RNA from tumor, nontumor lung or frozen PBMC, left unsorted. There were 72 donors, all of them untreated patients with early-stage non-small cell lung cancer. This TCR was recovered from a male donor with early-stage non-small cell lung cancer. Sequencing was performed on PBMCs, taken at surgery. This chain links TRBV29-1 with TRBJ2-7; no reliable D call. The CDR3 coding sequence is TGCAGCGTTGTTGTCTCCTACGAGCAGTACTTC. Protein: CSVVVSYEQYF.